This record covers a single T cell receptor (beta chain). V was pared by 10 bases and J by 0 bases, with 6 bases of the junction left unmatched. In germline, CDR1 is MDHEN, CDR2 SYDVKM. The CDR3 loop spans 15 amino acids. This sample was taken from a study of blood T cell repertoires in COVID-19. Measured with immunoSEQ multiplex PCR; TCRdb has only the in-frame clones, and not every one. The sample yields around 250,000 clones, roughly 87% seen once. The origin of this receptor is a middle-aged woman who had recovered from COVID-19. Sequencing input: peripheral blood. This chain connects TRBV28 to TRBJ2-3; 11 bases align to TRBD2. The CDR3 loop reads CATQTSGESTDTQYF. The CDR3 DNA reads TGTGCCACCCAGACTAGCGGGGAGAGCACAGATACGCAGTATTTT.